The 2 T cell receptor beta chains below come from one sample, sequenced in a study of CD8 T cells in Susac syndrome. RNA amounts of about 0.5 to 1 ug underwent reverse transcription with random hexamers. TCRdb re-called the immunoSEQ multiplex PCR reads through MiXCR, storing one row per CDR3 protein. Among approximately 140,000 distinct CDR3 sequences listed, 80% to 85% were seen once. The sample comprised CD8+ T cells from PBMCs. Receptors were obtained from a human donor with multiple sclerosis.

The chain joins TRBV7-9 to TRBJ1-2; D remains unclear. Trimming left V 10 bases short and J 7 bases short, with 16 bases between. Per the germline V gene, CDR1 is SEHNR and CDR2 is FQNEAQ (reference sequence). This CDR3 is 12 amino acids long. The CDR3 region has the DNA TGTGCCATCCCAGCCCTGCTAGGTGGCTACACCTTC. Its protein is CAIPALLGGYTF.

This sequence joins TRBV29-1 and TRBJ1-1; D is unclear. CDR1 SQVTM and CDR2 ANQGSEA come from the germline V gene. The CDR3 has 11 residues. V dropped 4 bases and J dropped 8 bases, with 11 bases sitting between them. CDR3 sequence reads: CSVVMSGEAFF. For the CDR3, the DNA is TGCAGCGTTGTTATGTCAGGCGAAGCTTTCTTT.